These 19 T cell receptor beta chains originate from one sample sequenced in a study of cytomegalovirus exposure and HLA in healthy donors. The PCR made use of 60 Vbeta and 13 Jbeta primers. Generated by immunoSEQ multiplex PCR, the TCRdb table keeps only in-frame clones and is missing some. The sample shows some 75,000 clones, and 0.83% sits with its ten largest clones. The sample comprised PBMCs. The receptor source for this set is a boy aged 5 to 17 in good health and CMV-seronegative.

The rearrangement uses TRBV9 and TRBJ2-1, with 9 bases fitting TRBD2. Trimming at V came to 0 bases and at J to 4 bases, leaving 8 bases not matched to a gene. The CDR3 is 17 amino acids. CDR1 is SGDLS, CDR2 YYNGEE, per germline. The CDR3 bases are TGTGCCAGCAGCGTAGACGGCGGGGGGGCCAATTACAATGAGCAGTTCTTC. Translation gives CASSVDGGGANYNEQFF.

This chain connects TRBV20-1 to TRBJ1-2; D gene ambiguous. The CDR3 has 11 residues. Trimming shortened V by 3 bases and J by 5 bases, and 7 bases separated the two germline ends. Germline CDR1 DFQATT, CDR2 SNEGSKA (reference sequence). The CDR3 DNA is TGCAGTGCTAGCCAATCATATGGCTACACCTTC. Translation gives CSASQSYGYTF.

The chain is built from TRBV20-1 and TRBJ2-7; D is uncertain. Trimming removed 3 bases at V and 7 bases at J, with 10 bases between. Germline V CDR1 and CDR2: DFQATT, SNEGSKA (reference sequence). This CDR3 is 11 amino acids long. The CDR3 sequence is CSASLMSEQYF. The CDR3 nucleotides are TGCAGTGCTAGTCTTATGAGTGAGCAGTACTTC.

This chain connects TRBV7-9 to TRBJ1-2; D gene ambiguous. The CDR3 covers 15 residues. V lost 1 base, J lost 8 bases, and 17 bases lay in between. CDR1 is SEHNR and CDR2 is FQNEAQ in the germline V gene (reference sequence). The DNA for the CDR3 is TGTGCCAGCAGCTTAGAAGGCGCCGGCCAGGTGGGCTACACCTTC. It specifies CASSLEGAGQVGYTF.

The chain employs TRBV29-1 and TRBJ1-2; 8 nucleotides agree with TRBD1. The CDR3 loop spans 13 amino acids. Germline trimming cut 5 bases from V and 8 bases from J; bases unmatched to any gene: 10. Germline V gene lookup returns CDR1 SQVTM and CDR2 ANQGSEA. The CDR3 protein is CSVSTGTGGGYTF. The CDR3 DNA sequence: TGCAGCGTTTCAACCGGGACAGGAGGCGGCTACACCTTC.

The chain's CDR3 is CASSPMRDSYEQYF. DNA of the CDR3: TGTGCCAGCAGCCCGATGCGGGACAGCTACGAGCAGTACTTC. The chain combines TRBV11-3 with TRBJ2-7; D perhaps matches TRBD1 (7 bases). Germline CDR1 SGHNT, CDR2 YENEEA. The CDR3 runs 14 residues. Trimming shortened V by 5 bases and J by 3 bases, and 14 bases separated the two germline ends.

The chain uses TRBV9 and TRBJ1-2; TRBD1 aligns across 8 bases. The V gene end was trimmed by 0 bases and the J gene end by 7 bases; junction bases not matched to a gene: 5. Germline values: CDR1 SGDLS, CDR2 YYNGEE. This CDR3 is built from 14 residues. CDR3 DNA sequence: TGTGCCAGCAGCGTAGGGGGACAGGACTCTGGCTACACCTTC. It yields the protein CASSVGGQDSGYTF.

The rearrangement joins TRBV5-1 to TRBJ1-1, with TRBD1 matching 9 bases. The CDR3 consists of 16 residues. Trimming took 4 bases from V and 3 from J; bases not matched to a gene: 10. Looked up from germline, CDR1 is SGHRS and CDR2 is YFSETQ. Here the CDR3 reads CASSPDRGENDTEAFF. CDR3 nucleotide sequence: TGCGCCAGCAGCCCGGACAGGGGCGAGAACGACACTGAAGCTTTCTTT. The entire variable domain, with the rest obtained from reference TRBV5-1 and TRBJ1-1, is as follows: KAGVTQTPRYLIKTRGQQVTLSCSPISGHRSVSWYQQTPGQGLQFLFEYFSETQRNKGNFPGRFSGRQFSNSRSEMNVSTLELGDSALYLCASSPDRGENDTEAFFGQGTRLTVV.

The V gene is TRBV5-1, the J gene TRBJ2-5, with 10 positions matching TRBD2. Losses at the gene ends were 9 bases for V and 1 base for J; bases not matched to a gene: 12. Per the germline V gene, CDR1 is SGHRS and CDR2 is YFSETQ. The CDR3 covers 16 residues. The CDR3: CATSSSGSMPQETQYF. CDR3 in DNA: TGCGCCACTTCGTCTAGCGGGAGTATGCCCCAAGAGACCCAGTACTTC. Full variable domain (rest looked up from reference TRBV5-1 and TRBJ2-5): KAGVTQTPRYLIKTRGQQVTLSCSPISGHRSVSWYQQTPGQGLQFLFEYFSETQRNKGNFPGRFSGRQFSNSRSEMNVSTLELGDSALYLCATSSSGSMPQETQYFGPGTRLLVL.

The J gene is TRBJ1-1, the V gene TRBV14; unclear D gene. V was shortened by 0 bases and J by 3 bases, with 5 bases between the two germline ends. CDR3 length equals 13 residues. Per germline, CDR1 SGHDN and CDR2 FVKESK. This CDR3 reads CASSQDRDTEAFF. For the CDR3, the DNA is TGTGCCAGCAGCCAAGATCGAGACACTGAAGCTTTCTTT. Supplemented by reference TRBV14 and TRBJ1-1, the full variable domain reads EAGVTQFPSHSVIEKGQTVTLRCDPISGHDNLYWYRRVMGKEIKFLLHFVKESKQDESGMPNNRFLAERTGGTYSTLKVQPAELEDSGVYFCASSQDRDTEAFFGQGTRLTVV.

This rearrangement joins TRBV6-4 to TRBJ2-1; 11 nucleotides match TRBD2. Germline CDR1 and CDR2: MRHNA and SNTAGT. V lost 3 bases, J lost 5 bases, and 3 bases stayed unmatched. The CDR3 is 15 amino acids. The CDR3 loop reads CASSDLAGGHNEQFF. As DNA, the CDR3 is TGTGCCAGCAGTGATCTAGCGGGGGGTCACAATGAGCAGTTCTTC.

This chain connects TRBV7-9 to TRBJ1-1; possible D gene TRBD1, 5 bases. Trimming took off 4 bases at V and 5 bases at J, with 17 bases between the two ends. The V gene's germline CDR1 is SEHNR and CDR2 FQNEAQ (reference sequence). The CDR3 has 15 amino acids. The CDR3 region has the DNA TGTGCCAGCAGCTCCATAAAAAGGGGAAAAACTGAAGCTTTCTTT. This encodes CASSSIKRGKTEAFF.

The genes are TRBV9 and TRBJ2-5; D is perhaps TRBD2 (5 bases). V was clipped by 1 base and J by 5 bases, with 15 bases between them. The CDR3 extends over 15 amino acids. The germline CDR1 and CDR2 sequences are SGDLS and YYNGEE. CDR3 region: CASSVTTRETETQYF. As DNA, the CDR3 is TGTGCCAGCAGCGTAACGACGAGGGAAACTGAGACCCAGTACTTC.

This chain links TRBV5-6 with TRBJ1-1, with 9 bases that match TRBD1. Germline V CDR1 and CDR2: SGHDT, YYEEEE. V shed 4 bases, J shed 3 bases, and the junction held 10 bases outside the gene matches. This CDR3 is built from 16 residues. The DNA of the CDR3 is TGTGCCAGCAGCCTTCTGGCGAGGACAGGGGACACTGAAGCTTTCTTT. Its protein product is CASSLLARTGDTEAFF.

This rearrangement joins TRBV2 to TRBJ2-7; 8 nucleotides agree with TRBD2. The germline gives CDR1 SNHLY, CDR2 FYNNEI. There are 16 residues in the CDR3. Trimming took 3 bases from V and 0 from J; bases not matched to a gene: 7. This CDR3 reads CASSDTGGQSSYEQYF. The CDR3 DNA follows: TGTGCCAGCAGTGATACGGGGGGGCAAAGCTCCTACGAGCAGTACTTC. The full variable domain, in which reference TRBV2 and TRBJ2-7 provide the parts outside the CDR3, is EPEVTQTPSHQVTQMGQEVILRCVPISNHLYFYWYRQILGQKVEFLVSFYNNEISEKSEIFDDQFSVERPDGSNFTLKIRSTKLEDSAMYFCASSDTGGQSSYEQYFGPGTRLTVT.

Notes on this clone: One junction end does not reproduce the germline sequence, and a read error may be involved. The chain uses TRBV27 and TRBJ2-1; D gene unclear. CDR1 and CDR2 (germline): MNHEY, SMNVEV (reference sequence). CDR3 size: 15 residues. CDR3 sequence reads: CASSLSRSSDNEQFF. As DNA, the CDR3 is TGTGCCAGCAGTTTATCACGAAGCTCCGACAATGAGCAGTTCTTC.

V is TRBV5-1 and J is TRBJ1-4, with D maybe TRBD1 (5 bases). This CDR3 region has 16 residues. V was trimmed by 1 base and J by 5 bases, leaving 15 bases between them. Germline V gene sequence: CDR1 SGHRS, CDR2 YFSETQ. CDR3 bases: TGCGCCAGCAGCTTGACCTGGCTGGCAGGGAATGAAAAACTGTTTTTT. It codes for CASSLTWLAGNEKLFF.

The J gene is TRBJ1-2, the V gene TRBV12-5, with 8 bases matching TRBD1. J gave up 7 bases and V 1 base, and 17 bases lay outside the gene matches. Germline-derived CDR1 and CDR2 are LGHNT and FRNRAP. The CDR3 loop spans 18 amino acids. CDR3 residues: CASGLAVAGGFSAFGYTF. As DNA, the CDR3 is TGTGCTAGTGGTTTGGCCGTTGCAGGGGGCTTCAGTGCATTTGGCTACACCTTC. The complete variable domain, with remaining parts taken from reference TRBV12-5 and TRBJ1-2, reads DARVTQTPRHKVTEMGQEVTMRCQPILGHNTVFWYRQTMMQGLELLAYFRNRAPLDDSGMPKDRFSAEMPDATLATLKIQPSEPRDSAVYFCASGLAVAGGFSAFGYTFGSGTRLTVV.

The genes are TRBV5-1 and TRBJ1-1; the D gene is possibly TRBD1 (5 bases). The CDR3 has 15 amino acids. V was clipped by 4 bases and J by 2 bases, with 15 bases between them. In germline, CDR1 is SGHRS, CDR2 YFSETQ. The CDR3 DNA reads as TGCGCCAGCAGCCCCCCCGGGGGGATCAACACTGAAGCTTTCTTT. This codes for CASSPPGGINTEAFF.